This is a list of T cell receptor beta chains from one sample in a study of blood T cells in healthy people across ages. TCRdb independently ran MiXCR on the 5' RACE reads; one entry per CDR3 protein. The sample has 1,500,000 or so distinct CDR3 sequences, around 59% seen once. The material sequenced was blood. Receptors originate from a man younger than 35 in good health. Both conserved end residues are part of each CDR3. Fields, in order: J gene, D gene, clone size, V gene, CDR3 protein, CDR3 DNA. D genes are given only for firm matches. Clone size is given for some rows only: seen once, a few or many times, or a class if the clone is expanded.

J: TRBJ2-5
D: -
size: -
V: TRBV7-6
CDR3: CASSLEWGEQETQYF
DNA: TGTGCCAGCAGCTTAGAATGGGGGGAACAAGAGACCCAGTACTTC

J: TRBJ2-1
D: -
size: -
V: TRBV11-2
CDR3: CASSADRQWLGNEQFF
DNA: TGTGCCAGCAGCGCAGACAGGCAGTGGTTGGGCAATGAGCAGTTCTTC

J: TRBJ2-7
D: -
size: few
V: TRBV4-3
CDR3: CASGRWDSNEQYF
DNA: TGCGCCAGCGGACGATGGGATTCCAACGAGCAGTACTTC

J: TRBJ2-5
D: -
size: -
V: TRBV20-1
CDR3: CSARDYIEIQETQYF
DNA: TGCAGTGCTAGAGACTACATTGAGATCCAAGAGACCCAGTACTTC

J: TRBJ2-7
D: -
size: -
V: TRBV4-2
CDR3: CASSGGPSSEQYF
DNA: TGTGCCAGCAGCGGGGGACCTTCTTCCGAGCAGTACTTC

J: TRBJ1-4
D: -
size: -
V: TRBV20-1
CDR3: CSARGQSDHEKLFF
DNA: TGCAGTGCTAGAGGACAGTCAGATCATGAAAAACTGTTTTTT

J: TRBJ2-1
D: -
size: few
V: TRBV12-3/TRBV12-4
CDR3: CASRPKIRPYNEQFF
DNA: TGTGCCAGCAGGCCCAAAATACGGCCGTACAATGAGCAGTTCTTC

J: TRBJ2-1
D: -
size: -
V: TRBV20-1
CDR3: CSGPGGYNEQFF
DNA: TGCAGTGGGCCGGGTGGTTACAATGAGCAGTTCTTC

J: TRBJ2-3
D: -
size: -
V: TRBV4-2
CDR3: CASSQWLPDTQYF
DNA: TGTGCCAGCAGCCAATGGTTGCCAGATACGCAGTATTTT

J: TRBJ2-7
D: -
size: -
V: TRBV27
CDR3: CASSSYSGYEQYF
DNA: TGTGCCAGCAGTTCATACAGCGGGTACGAGCAGTACTTC

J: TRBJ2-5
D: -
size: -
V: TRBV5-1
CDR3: CASSARDPQETQYF
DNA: TGCGCCAGCAGCGCACGGGACCCGCAAGAGACCCAGTACTTC

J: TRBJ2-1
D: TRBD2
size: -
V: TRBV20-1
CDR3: CSAVPLAVGLGEQFF
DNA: TGCAGTGCTGTACCCCTAGCGGTAGGGTTGGGTGAGCAGTTCTTC

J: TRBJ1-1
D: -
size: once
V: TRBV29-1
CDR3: CSHPLGTEAFF
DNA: TGCAGCCATCCCCTTGGCACTGAAGCTTTCTTT

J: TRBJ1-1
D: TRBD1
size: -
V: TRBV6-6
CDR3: CASSYTGQGSTEAFF
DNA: TGTGCCAGCAGTTACACGGGACAGGGAAGTACTGAAGCTTTCTTT

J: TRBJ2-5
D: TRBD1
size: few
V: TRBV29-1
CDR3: CSVDPGTEIQETQYF
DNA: TGCAGCGTGGACCCCGGGACAGAGATACAAGAGACCCAGTACTTC

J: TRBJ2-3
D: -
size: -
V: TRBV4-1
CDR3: CASSQSSPSTDAQYF
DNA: TGCGCCAGCAGCCAATCTAGCCCCTCGACAGATGCGCAGTATTTT

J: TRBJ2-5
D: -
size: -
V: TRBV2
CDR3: CASSEYIGDETQYF
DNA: TGTGCCAGCAGTGAATATATAGGGGACGAGACCCAGTACTTC

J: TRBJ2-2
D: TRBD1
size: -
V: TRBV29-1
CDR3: CSVEQGDTGELFF
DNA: TGCAGCGTTGAACAGGGGGACACCGGGGAGCTGTTTTTT

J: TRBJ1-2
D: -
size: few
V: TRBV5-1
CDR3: CASSLLGPPADEGYTF
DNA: TGCGCCAGCAGCTTGCTTGGTCCCCCGGCTGATGAGGGCTACACCTTC

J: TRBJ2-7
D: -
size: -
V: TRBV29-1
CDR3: CSVSGGRLEAIPTDYEQYF
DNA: TGCAGCGTTAGTGGGGGACGACTAGAGGCGATTCCTACCGACTACGAGCAGTACTTC

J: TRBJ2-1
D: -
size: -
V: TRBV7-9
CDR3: CASSSRDRPYNEQFF
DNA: TGTGCCAGCAGCTCCCGGGACCGACCCTACAATGAGCAGTTCTTC

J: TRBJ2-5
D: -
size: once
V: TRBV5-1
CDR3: CASSLSFGLQETQYF
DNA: TGCGCCAGCAGCCTCTCATTCGGGCTCCAAGAGACCCAGTACTTC

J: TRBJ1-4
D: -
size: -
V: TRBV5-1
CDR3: CASSKGSHEKMFF
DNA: TGCGCCAGCAGCAAAGGTTCCCATGAAAAAATGTTTTTT

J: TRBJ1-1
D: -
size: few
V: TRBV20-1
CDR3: CSARLGVLNTEAFF
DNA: TGCAGTGCTAGGTTGGGGGTTCTGAACACTGAAGCTTTCTTT

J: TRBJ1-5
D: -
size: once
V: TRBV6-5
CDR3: CASSYMGDQPQHF
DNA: TGTGCCAGCAGTTATATGGGAGATCAGCCCCAGCATTTT